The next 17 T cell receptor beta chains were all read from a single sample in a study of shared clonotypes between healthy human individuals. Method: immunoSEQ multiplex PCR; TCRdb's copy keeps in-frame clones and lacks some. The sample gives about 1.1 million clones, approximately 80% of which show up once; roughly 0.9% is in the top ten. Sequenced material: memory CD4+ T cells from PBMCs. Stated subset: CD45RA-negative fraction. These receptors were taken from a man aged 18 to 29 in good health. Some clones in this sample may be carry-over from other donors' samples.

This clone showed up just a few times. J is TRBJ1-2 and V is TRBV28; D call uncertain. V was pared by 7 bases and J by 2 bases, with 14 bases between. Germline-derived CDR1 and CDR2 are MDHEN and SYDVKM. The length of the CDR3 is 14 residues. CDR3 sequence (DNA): TGTGCCAGCACCCCAAGTAGGAGGAACTATGGCTACACCTTC. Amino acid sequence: CASTPSRRNYGYTF.

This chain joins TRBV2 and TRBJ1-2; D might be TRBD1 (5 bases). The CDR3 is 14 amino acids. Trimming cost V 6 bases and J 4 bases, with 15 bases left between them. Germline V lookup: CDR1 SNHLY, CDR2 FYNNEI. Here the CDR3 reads CASSRGVAGYGYTF. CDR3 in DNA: TGTGCCAGCAGCCGAGGGGTTGCGGGCTATGGCTACACCTTC.

DNA of the CDR3: TGTGCCAGCAGCGTGGGACGCTCTGGCACTGAAGCTTTCTTT. It yields the protein CASSVGRSGTEAFF. The chain is built from TRBV5-6 and TRBJ1-1; perhaps TRBD1 as D (5 bases). Trimming removed 4 bases from V and 4 bases from J, with 14 bases in between. The CDR3 spans 14 residues. In germline, CDR1 is SGHDT, CDR2 YYEEEE.

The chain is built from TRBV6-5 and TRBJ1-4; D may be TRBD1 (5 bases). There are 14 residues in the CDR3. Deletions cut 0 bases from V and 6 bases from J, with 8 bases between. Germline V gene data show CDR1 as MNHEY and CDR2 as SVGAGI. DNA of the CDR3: TGTGCCAGCAGTTACTCTCCGGGGGATGAAAAACTGTTTTTT. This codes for CASSYSPGDEKLFF.

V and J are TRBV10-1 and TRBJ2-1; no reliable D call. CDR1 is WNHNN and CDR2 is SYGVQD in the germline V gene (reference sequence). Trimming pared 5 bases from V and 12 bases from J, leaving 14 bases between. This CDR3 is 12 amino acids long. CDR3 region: CASSKRRPGQFF. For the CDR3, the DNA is TGCGCCAGCAGTAAACGCAGACCAGGGCAGTTCTTC.

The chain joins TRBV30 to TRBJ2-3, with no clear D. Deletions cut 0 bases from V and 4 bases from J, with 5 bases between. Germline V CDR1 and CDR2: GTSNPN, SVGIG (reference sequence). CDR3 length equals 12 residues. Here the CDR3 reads CAWSVASDTQYF. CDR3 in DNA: TGTGCCTGGAGTGTGGCCTCAGATACGCAGTATTTT.

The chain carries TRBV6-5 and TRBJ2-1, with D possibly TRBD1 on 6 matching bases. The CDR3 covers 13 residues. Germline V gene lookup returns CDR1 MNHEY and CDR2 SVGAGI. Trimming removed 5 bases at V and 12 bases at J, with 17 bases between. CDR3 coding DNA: TGTGCCAGCAGTCCCGGGACCCAGGGGCGGCAGTTCTTC. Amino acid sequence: CASSPGTQGRQFF.

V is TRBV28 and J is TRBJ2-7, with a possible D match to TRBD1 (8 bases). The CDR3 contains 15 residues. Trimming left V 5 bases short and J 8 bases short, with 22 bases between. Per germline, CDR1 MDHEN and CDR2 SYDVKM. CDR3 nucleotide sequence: TGTGCCAGCAGTCCCTACAGGGGGGGCCTGGGGAAGCAGTACTTC. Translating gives CASSPYRGGLGKQYF.

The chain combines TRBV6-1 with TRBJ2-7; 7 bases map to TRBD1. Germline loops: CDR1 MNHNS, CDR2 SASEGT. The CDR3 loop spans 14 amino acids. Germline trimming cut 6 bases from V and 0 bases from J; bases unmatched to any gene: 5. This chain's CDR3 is CASRVTGSSYEQYF. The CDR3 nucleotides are TGTGCCAGCAGAGTGACAGGGAGCTCCTACGAGCAGTACTTC.

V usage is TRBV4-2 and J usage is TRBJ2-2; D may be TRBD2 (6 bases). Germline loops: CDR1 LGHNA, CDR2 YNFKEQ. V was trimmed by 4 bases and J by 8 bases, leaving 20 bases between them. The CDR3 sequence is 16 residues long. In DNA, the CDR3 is TGTGCCAGCAGCCCCCGGGACTTGGGTTACTCAGGGGAGCTGTTTTTT. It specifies CASSPRDLGYSGELFF.

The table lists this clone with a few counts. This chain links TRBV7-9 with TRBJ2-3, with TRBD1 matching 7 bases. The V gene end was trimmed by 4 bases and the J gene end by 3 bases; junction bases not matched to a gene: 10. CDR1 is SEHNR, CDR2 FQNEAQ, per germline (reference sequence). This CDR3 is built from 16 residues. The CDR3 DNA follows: TGTGCCAGCAGCTACCTCGGACAGGAGAGAACAGATACGCAGTATTTT. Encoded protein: CASSYLGQERTDTQYF.

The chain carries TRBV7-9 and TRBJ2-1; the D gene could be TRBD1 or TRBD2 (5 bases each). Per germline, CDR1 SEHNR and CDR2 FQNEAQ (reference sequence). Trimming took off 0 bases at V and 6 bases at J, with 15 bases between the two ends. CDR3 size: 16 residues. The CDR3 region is CASSLAGTSLLNEQFF. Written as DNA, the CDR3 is TGTGCCAGCAGCTTAGCAGGGACGTCCCTTCTCAATGAGCAGTTCTTC.

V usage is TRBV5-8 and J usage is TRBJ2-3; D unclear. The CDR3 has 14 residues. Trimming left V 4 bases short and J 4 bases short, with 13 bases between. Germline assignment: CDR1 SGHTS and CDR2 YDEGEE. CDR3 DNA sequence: TGTGCCAGCAGCCTCAGGCTCATCCCAGATACGCAGTATTTT. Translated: CASSLRLIPDTQYF.

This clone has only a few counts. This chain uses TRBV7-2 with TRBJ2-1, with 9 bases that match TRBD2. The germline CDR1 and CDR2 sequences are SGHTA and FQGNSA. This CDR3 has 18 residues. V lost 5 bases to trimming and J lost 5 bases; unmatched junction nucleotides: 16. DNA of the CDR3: TGTGCCAGCAGCCGTCACCTTGGCGGGAGGGCCGGGGACAATGAGCAGTTCTTC. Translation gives CASSRHLGGRAGDNEQFF.

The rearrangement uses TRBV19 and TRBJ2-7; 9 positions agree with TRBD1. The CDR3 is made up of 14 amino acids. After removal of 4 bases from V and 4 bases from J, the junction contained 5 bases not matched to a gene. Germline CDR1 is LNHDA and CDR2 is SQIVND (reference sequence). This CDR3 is CASSTQGQGYEQYF. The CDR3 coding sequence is TGTGCCAGTAGTACCCAGGGACAGGGATACGAGCAGTACTTC.

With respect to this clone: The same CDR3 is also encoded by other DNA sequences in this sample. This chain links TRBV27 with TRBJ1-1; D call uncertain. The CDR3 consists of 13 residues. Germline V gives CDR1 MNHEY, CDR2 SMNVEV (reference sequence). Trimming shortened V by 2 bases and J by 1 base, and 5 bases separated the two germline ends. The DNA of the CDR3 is TGTGCCAGCAGTTTAGGTGGGAACACTGAAGCTTTCTTT. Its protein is CASSLGGNTEAFF.

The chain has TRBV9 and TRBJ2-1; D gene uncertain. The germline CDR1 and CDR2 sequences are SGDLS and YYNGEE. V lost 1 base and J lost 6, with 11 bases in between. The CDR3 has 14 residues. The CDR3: CASSVQWVSNEQFF. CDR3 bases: TGTGCCAGCAGCGTACAATGGGTGAGCAATGAGCAGTTCTTC.